The source of this T cell receptor beta chain is a study of OX40 agonist ivuxolimab in advanced cancers. Overall study context: Ivuxolimab, which is an agonistic anti-OX40 (CD134) antibody, was administered to the patients. Participants, around 80% male, averaged about 56 years of age, ranging from about 20 to 80. Of the patients, three showed partial responses, one with hepatocellular carcinoma and two with cutaneous melanoma. Findings and caveats of the study: Clones of CD4+ and CD8+ blood T cells grew by week 6 at doses of 0.1 to 3.0 mg/kg.

CDR1 SGHDT and CDR2 YYEEEE come from the germline V gene. V shed 0 bases, J shed 7 bases, and the junction held 4 bases outside the gene matches. This CDR3 region has 14 residues. Some clones are missing from TCRdb's copy, which holds only in-frame ones; the method was immunoSEQ multiplex PCR. The table includes roughly 90,000 clones, more than 80% detected once. Turning to this clone: Its antigen is not identified.

This sequence originates from an adult with an advanced solid tumor such as melanoma, head and neck, liver or kidney cancer. This rearrangement joins TRBV5-6 to TRBJ1-2, with TRBD1 identical over 9 bases. The sequencing used CD4+ or CD8+ T cells sorted from blood, collected in a trial of the OX40 agonist ivuxolimab. CDR3 loop: CASSLGTGVGGYTF. CDR3 bases: TGTGCCAGCAGCTTGGGGACAGGGGTCGGTGGCTACACCTTC.